These T cell receptor beta chains were read from a single sample in a study of T-cell memory formation after mild COVID-19. TCRdb independently ran MiXCR on the 5' RACE reads; one entry per CDR3 protein. The table shows about 140,000 distinct CDR3 sequences, with 14% to 15% occurring only once. Sequencing was done on a sample of PBMCs or a T cell subset sorted from them (not recorded which). The source is an adult woman who had mild COVID-19 (a few samples of this study predate the infection). Cell type and time point are not known. CDR3s include the opening cysteine and the closing phenylalanine or tryptophan. The D gene is left open where the match is weak. Part of the rows lack a size; the others show once, few, many or a class for expanded clones.

clone_size	d_call	v_call	j_call	cdr3_nt	cdr3_aa
few	TRBD1	TRBV29-1	TRBJ2-7	TGCAGCGCCTCGACAGGGGGGTCCTACGAGCAGTACTTC	CSASTGGSYEQYF
many	TRBD2	TRBV20-1	TRBJ2-5	TGCAGTGCTAGATCCCTAAGCGGACTAGCGGCCTCCGGGACCCAGTACTTC	CSARSLSGLAASGTQYF
many	NA	TRBV9	TRBJ2-7	TGTGCCAGCAGCCCTGGGGGACAAAACTCCTACGAGCAGTACTTC	CASSPGGQNSYEQYF
few	TRBD2	TRBV11-2	TRBJ2-5	TGTGCCAGCAGCCACGGGACTACCGTGTACCAAGAGACCCAGTACTTC	CASSHGTTVYQETQYF
few	TRBD2	TRBV20-1	TRBJ2-5	TGCAGTGCTGCCGGGAGGGGGGCCCAGTACTTC	CSAAGRGAQYF
NA	NA	TRBV5-1	TRBJ2-7	TGCGCCAGCAGCTTGTGGGAGGTCACTACCTCCTACGAGCAGTACTTC	CASSLWEVTTSYEQYF
NA	TRBD2	TRBV7-6	TRBJ2-2	TGTGCCAGCAGCCCAACGTCGGGACTAGCGGGACCTATCACCGGGGAGCTGTTTTTT	CASSPTSGLAGPITGELFF
NA	NA	TRBV4-3	TRBJ1-1	TGCGCCAGCAGCCCGGTCAGGGGAAAACCTGAAGCTTTCTTT	CASSPVRGKPEAFF
NA	NA	TRBV6-5	TRBJ1-5	TGTGCCAGCAGTCTTTATAGCAATCAGCCCCACCATTTT	CASSLYSNQPHHF
NA	NA	TRBV7-9	TRBJ2-1	TGTGCCAGCAGCTTGCTAGGGCAGGAGCAGTTCTTC	CASSLLGQEQFF
few	TRBD2	TRBV3-1	TRBJ2-1	TGTGCCAGCAGCCAGGGGAGGGCCTCTGGGGTTGAGCAGTTCTTC	CASSQGRASGVEQFF
many	NA	TRBV29-1	TRBJ1-1	TGCAGCGTCCCGACTCCCAGGGTGGGAGCTTTCTTT	CSVPTPRVGAFF
NA	TRBD2	TRBV4-1	TRBJ2-1	TGCGCCAGCAGCCAAGTTCCGGGAGGTGAAAATGAGCAGTTCTTC	CASSQVPGGENEQFF
few	NA	TRBV9	TRBJ1-1	TGTGCCAGCAGCTTGGATTCGGGTGCCACTGAAGCTTTCTTT	CASSLDSGATEAFF
few	NA	TRBV7-9	TRBJ2-7	TGTGCCAGCCAGAGCCGGGGCTACGAGCAGTACTTC	CASQSRGYEQYF
NA	NA	TRBV7-2	TRBJ1-2	TGTGCCAGCAGCTTAGGATGGGGGCTAGACTATGGCTACACCTTC	CASSLGWGLDYGYTF
NA	TRBD1	TRBV20-1	TRBJ1-1	TGCAGTGCTAGAGATCATTTTTTGGGGACAGGGAGGACTGAAGCTTTCTTT	CSARDHFLGTGRTEAFF
few	NA	TRBV5-5	TRBJ2-5	TGTGCCAGCAGCTACCATTTCAGGCTGGCTAGCCGGCAAGAGACCCAGTACTTC	CASSYHFRLASRQETQYF
NA	TRBD2	TRBV4-3	TRBJ2-5	TGCGCCAGCAGCCAAGAGCGGGAGTGGGCGTGGGAGACCCAGTACTTC	CASSQEREWAWETQYF
NA	NA	TRBV5-1	TRBJ2-1	TGCGCCAGCAGCTTGTGGCAGAATGAGCAGTTCTTC	CASSLWQNEQFF
few	NA	TRBV7-9	TRBJ2-7	TGTGCCAGCAGCCTGCCCCCCGCGGCGACCTCCTACGAGCAGTACTTC	CASSLPPAATSYEQYF
few	TRBD1	TRBV20-1	TRBJ1-4	TGCAGTGCCAAAAGACCGGGACAGGGCAATGAAAAACTGTTTTTT	CSAKRPGQGNEKLFF
NA	NA	TRBV7-9	TRBJ2-1	TGTGCCAGCAGCCGCCCTGGCAATGAGCAGTTCTTC	CASSRPGNEQFF
many	NA	TRBV6-1	TRBJ1-3	TGTGCCAGCAGTGAAGCCCCGAGCTCTGGAAACACCATATATTTT	CASSEAPSSGNTIYF
NA	TRBD1	TRBV20-1	TRBJ1-5	TGCAGTGCTAGGGAAACCGGGACAGGGAGTTGGGATCAGCCCCAGCATTTT	CSARETGTGSWDQPQHF
many	TRBD1	TRBV19	TRBJ2-7	TGTGCCAGTAGTCCCGGGACAGGGGGACCCTACGAGCAGTACTTC	CASSPGTGGPYEQYF
few	NA	TRBV11-3	TRBJ1-1	TGTGCCAGCAGCCCTCAGTCGAACACTGAAGCTTTCTTT	CASSPQSNTEAFF
few	TRBD2	TRBV7-2	TRBJ2-1	TGTGCCAGCAGCTTAGGGGGGGGACTCCTCAATGAGCAGTTCTTC	CASSLGGGLLNEQFF
NA	TRBD2	TRBV4-1	TRBJ2-3	TGCGCCAGCAGCCCTCTGGGACTAGGCACAGATACGCAGTATTTT	CASSPLGLGTDTQYF
NA	NA	TRBV12-3/TRBV12-4	TRBJ2-1	TGTGCCAGCAGCCCCTGGACCCTTCCTAGGGAGCAGTTCTTC	CASSPWTLPREQFF
NA	NA	TRBV5-1	TRBJ2-4	TGCGCCAGCAGCTCGGCAGGAACCAAAAACATTCAGTACTTC	CASSSAGTKNIQYF
NA	NA	TRBV10-3	TRBJ2-3	TGTGCCATCAGCGAGACGGGGGCAGATACGCAGTATTTT	CAISETGADTQYF
NA	TRBD1	TRBV9	TRBJ1-1	TGTGCCAGCAGCCCCCGGACAGGGTCGAACACTGAAGCTTTCTTT	CASSPRTGSNTEAFF
few	TRBD1	TRBV7-9	TRBJ1-2	TGTGCCAGCAGCTCCGGGACAGGGTCAGGAAGAGGCTACACCTTC	CASSSGTGSGRGYTF
few	TRBD1	TRBV4-3	TRBJ2-6	TGCGCCAGCAGCCAAGAAAGGCTAGACTTGGACAGGAAAGGCTCTGGGGCCAACGTCCTGACTTTC	CASSQERLDLDRKGSGANVLTF
few	TRBD2	TRBV7-6	TRBJ2-1	TGTGCCAGCAGCTTTAGCGGGGATCCCTACAATGAGCAGTTCTTC	CASSFSGDPYNEQFF
NA	NA	TRBV7-7	TRBJ2-3	TGTGCCAGCAGCCAACAAGGACTCCTTGGGGATACGCAGTATTTT	CASSQQGLLGDTQYF
NA	TRBD1	TRBV19	TRBJ2-1	TGTGCCAGCAGGCAGGGGGCTGAGCAGTTCTTC	CASRQGAEQFF
NA	TRBD2	TRBV12-3/TRBV12-4	TRBJ2-7	TGTGCCAGCAGTTTAAGTTTGTGGGGAGGGTTGGGGGATTCCTACGAGCAGTACTTC	CASSLSLWGGLGDSYEQYF
few	NA	TRBV2	TRBJ1-1	TGTGCCAGCACCCTGGGGACGAACACTGAAGCTTTCTTT	CASTLGTNTEAFF
NA	NA	TRBV7-9	TRBJ2-3	TGTGCCAGCAGCCATCCTCAGGGGTTTGGCACAGATACGCAGTATTTT	CASSHPQGFGTDTQYF
many	TRBD1	TRBV11-2	TRBJ2-7	TGTGCCAGCAGCTTAGATTCCCCCCGCCTGACAGGGAAACTCTACGAGCAGTACTTC	CASSLDSPRLTGKLYEQYF
NA	NA	TRBV7-2	TRBJ2-7	TGTGCCAGCAGCTCCCACCCCTCCCTAAACCGGGGGGAGCAGTACTTC	CASSSHPSLNRGEQYF
NA	TRBD1	TRBV28	TRBJ2-5	TGTGCCAGCAGTTCCCGGGACAGGGAAGAGACCCAGTACTTC	CASSSRDREETQYF
NA	NA	TRBV2	TRBJ2-7	TGTGCCAGCATCGGGTTACTCTCCTACGAGCAGTACTTC	CASIGLLSYEQYF
few	TRBD2	TRBV12-3/TRBV12-4	TRBJ2-3	TGTGCCAGCAGGTCGAGCGGGAGAGGGGTAGGGGATACGCAGTATTTT	CASRSSGRGVGDTQYF